This T cell receptor beta chain was captured by sequencing in a study of T cell changes during pregnancy in multiple sclerosis. Here immunoSEQ multiplex PCR was the method, and the copy in TCRdb shows in-frame clones only, minus some. The sample contains tens of thousands of clones, roughly 92% of which appear only once. The V and J ends lost 7 bases and 0 bases, in that order; junction bases with no gene match: 9. This CDR3 has 17 amino acids. CDR1 is SGHVS, CDR2 FQNEAQ, per germline. This chain links TRBV7-8 with TRBJ2-6, with 7 nucleotides matching TRBD1. The sequence was obtained from a female donor with multiple sclerosis, enrolled in a pregnancy study. Sequenced material: peripheral blood, taken in the second trimester of pregnancy. The CDR3 reads CASKRTGGSSGANVLTF. CDR3 DNA: TGTGCCAGCAAACGGACAGGTGGAAGCTCTGGGGCCAACGTCCTGACTTTC.